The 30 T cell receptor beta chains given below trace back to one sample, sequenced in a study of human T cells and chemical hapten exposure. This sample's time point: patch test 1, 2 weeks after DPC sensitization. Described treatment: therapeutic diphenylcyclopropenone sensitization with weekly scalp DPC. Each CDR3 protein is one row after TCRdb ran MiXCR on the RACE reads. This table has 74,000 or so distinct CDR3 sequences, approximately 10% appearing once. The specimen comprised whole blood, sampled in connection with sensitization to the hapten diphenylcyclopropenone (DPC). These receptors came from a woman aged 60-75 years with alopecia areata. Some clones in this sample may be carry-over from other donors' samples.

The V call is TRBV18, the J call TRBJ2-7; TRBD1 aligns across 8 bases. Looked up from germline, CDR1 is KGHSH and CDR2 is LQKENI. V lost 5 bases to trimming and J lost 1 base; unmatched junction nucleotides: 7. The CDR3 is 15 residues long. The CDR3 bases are TGTGCCAGCTCAGTACAGGGACAGGAGTCCTACGAGCAGTACTTC. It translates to CASSVQGQESYEQYF. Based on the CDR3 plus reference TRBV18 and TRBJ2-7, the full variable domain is NAGVMQNPRHLVRRRGQEARLRCSPMKGHSHVYWYRQLPEEGLKFMVYLQKENIIDESGMPKERFSAEFPKEGPSILRIQQVVRGDSAAYFCASSVQGQESYEQYFGPGTRLTVT.

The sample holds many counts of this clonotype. The CDR3 sequence: CASSSGRTSDIQYF. The DNA for the CDR3 is TGCGCCAGCAGCAGTGGCCGGACTAGCGACATTCAGTACTTC. This rearrangement joins TRBV5-1 to TRBJ2-4; TRBD2 matches at 9 bases. Losses at the gene ends were 4 bases for V and 8 bases for J; bases not matched to a gene: 7. The CDR3 is made up of 14 amino acids. The germline gives CDR1 SGHRS, CDR2 YFSETQ.

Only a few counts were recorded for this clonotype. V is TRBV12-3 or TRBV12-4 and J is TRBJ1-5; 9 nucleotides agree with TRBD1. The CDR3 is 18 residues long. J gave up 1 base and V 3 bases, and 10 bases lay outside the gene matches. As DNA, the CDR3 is TGTGCCAGCAGTTTGGGGACAGGGTCCGCCGCCAGCAATCAGCCCCAGCATTTT. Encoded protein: CASSLGTGSAASNQPQHF.

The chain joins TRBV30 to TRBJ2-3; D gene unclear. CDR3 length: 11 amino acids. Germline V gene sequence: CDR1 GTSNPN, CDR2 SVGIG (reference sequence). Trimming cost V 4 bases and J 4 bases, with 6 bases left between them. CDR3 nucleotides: TGTGCCTGGACGACGGCAGATACGCAGTATTTT. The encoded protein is CAWTTADTQYF.

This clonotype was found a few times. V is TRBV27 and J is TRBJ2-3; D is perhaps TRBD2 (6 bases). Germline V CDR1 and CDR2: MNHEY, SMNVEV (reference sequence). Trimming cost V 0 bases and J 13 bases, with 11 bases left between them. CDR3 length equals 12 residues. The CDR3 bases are TGTGCCAGCAGTTTATCGATCAGGAGGGAGTATTTT. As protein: CASSLSIRREYF.

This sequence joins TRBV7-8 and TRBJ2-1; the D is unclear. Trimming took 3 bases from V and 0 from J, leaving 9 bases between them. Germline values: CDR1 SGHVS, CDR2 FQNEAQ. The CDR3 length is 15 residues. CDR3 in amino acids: CASSFGAVSYNEQFF. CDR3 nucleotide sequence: TGTGCCAGCAGCTTTGGTGCTGTCTCCTACAATGAGCAGTTCTTC. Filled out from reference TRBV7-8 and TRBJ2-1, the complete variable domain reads GAGVSQSPRYKVAKRGQDVALRCDPISGHVSLFWYQQALGQGPEFLTYFQNEAQLDKSGLPSDRFFAERPEGSVSTLKIQRTQQEDSAVYLCASSFGAVSYNEQFFGPGTRLTVL.

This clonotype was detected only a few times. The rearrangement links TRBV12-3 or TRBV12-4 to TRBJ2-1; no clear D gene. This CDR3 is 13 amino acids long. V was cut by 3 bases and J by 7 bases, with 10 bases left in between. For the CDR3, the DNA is TGTGCCAGCAGTTTCATGAAATGGAATGAGCAGTTCTTC. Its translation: CASSFMKWNEQFF.

This CDR3 is CASSPLQEEREQYF. In DNA form, the CDR3 reads TGTGCCAGCTCACCATTACAGGAAGAACGCGAGCAGTACTTC. This chain uses TRBV18 with TRBJ2-7; TRBD1 might be the D (5 bases). Between the trimmed V and J ends, which lost 2 bases and 6 bases, there was a span of 14 bases. Germline V gene data show CDR1 as KGHSH and CDR2 as LQKENI. The CDR3 contains 14 residues.

This CDR3 reads CASSALLVNTDTQYF. The CDR3 DNA is TGTGCCAGCAGTGCGCTTCTGGTTAACACAGATACGCAGTATTTT. The rearrangement links TRBV28 to TRBJ2-3, with D unclear. CDR3 length: 15 amino acids. CDR1 and CDR2 (germline): MDHEN, SYDVKM. With 5 bases removed from V and 2 bases from J, the gap between germline ends came to 14 bases.

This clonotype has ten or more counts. The CDR3 DNA is TGTGCCAGCAGCCTTTCGTCGACAGGGGGCCTCTCGAAGAATGGCTACACCTTC. Translation: CASSLSSTGGLSKNGYTF. The V and J genes are TRBV3-1 and TRBJ1-2, with 10 bases aligning to TRBD1. Trimming took 4 bases from V and 6 from J; bases not matched to a gene: 17. The germline V gene has CDR1 LGHDT and CDR2 YNNKEL (reference sequence). CDR3 size: 18 residues.

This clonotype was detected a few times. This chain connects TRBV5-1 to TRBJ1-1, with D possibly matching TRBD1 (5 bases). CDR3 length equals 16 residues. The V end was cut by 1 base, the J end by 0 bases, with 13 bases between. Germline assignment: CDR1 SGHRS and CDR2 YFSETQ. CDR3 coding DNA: TGCGCCAGCAGCTTGTCCCCAGGGTACATGAACACTGAAGCTTTCTTT. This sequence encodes CASSLSPGYMNTEAFF.

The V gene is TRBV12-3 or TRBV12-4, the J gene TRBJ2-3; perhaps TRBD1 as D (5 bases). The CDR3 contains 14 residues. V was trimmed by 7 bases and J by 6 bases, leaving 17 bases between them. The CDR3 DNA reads TGTGCCAGCATCAACCTCAGGGATGCGGATACGCAGTATTTT. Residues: CASINLRDADTQYF.

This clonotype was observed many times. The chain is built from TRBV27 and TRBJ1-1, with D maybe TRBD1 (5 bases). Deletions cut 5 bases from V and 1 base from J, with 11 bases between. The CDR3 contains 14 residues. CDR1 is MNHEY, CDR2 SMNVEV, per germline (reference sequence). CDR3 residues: CASSLRAPNTEAFF. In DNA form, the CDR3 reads TGTGCCAGCAGTCTCAGGGCTCCGAACACTGAAGCTTTCTTT.

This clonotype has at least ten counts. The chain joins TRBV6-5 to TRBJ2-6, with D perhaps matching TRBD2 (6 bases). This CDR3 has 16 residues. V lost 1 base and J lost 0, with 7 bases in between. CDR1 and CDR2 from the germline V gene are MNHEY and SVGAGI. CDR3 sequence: CASSYLGGSGANVLTF. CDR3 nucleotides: TGTGCCAGCAGTTACTTGGGGGGCTCTGGGGCCAACGTCCTGACTTTC.

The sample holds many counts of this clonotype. The CDR3 here is CASSLVGRGGGSNQPQHF. In DNA, the CDR3 is TGTGCCAGCAGTTTAGTAGGCAGGGGGGGTGGTAGCAATCAGCCCCAGCATTTT. V and J are TRBV27 and TRBJ1-5, with 7 bases aligning to TRBD1. The CDR3 has 18 residues. Germline CDR1 reads MNHEY; CDR2 reads SMNVEV (reference sequence). The V segment lost 2 bases and the J segment 0 bases; nucleotides outside the gene matches: 10.

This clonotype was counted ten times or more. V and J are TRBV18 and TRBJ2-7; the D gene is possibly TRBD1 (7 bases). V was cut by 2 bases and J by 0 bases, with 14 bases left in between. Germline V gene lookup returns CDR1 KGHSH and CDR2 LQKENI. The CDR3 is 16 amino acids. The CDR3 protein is CASSPAQGGSSYEQYF. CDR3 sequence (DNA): TGTGCCAGCTCACCAGCCCAGGGGGGAAGCTCCTACGAGCAGTACTTC.

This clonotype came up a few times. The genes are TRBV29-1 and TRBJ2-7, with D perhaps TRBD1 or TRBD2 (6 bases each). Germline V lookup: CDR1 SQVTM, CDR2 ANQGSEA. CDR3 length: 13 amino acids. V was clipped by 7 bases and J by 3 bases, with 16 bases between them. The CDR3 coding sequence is TGCAGCGCCCGACGGAGGGGGGACTACGAGCAGTACTTC. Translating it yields CSARRRGDYEQYF.

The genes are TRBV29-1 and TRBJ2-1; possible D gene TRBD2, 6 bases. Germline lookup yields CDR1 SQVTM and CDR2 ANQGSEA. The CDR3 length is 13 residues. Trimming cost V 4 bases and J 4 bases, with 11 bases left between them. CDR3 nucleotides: TGCAGCGTTGGGCGGGGAGAGTACAATGAGCAGTTCTTC. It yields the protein CSVGRGEYNEQFF.

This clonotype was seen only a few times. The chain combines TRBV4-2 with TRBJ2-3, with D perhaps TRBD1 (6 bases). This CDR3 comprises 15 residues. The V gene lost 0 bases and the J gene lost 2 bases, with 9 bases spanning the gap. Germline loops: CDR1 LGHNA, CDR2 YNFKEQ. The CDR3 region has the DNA TGTGCCAGCAGCCAAGAACAGGGTTTCACAGATACGCAGTATTTT. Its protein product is CASSQEQGFTDTQYF.

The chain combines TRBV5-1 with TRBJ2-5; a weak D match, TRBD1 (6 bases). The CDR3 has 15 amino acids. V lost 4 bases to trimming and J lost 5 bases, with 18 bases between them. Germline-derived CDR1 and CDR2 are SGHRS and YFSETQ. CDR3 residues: CASSPGTRQEETQYF. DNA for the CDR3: TGCGCCAGCAGCCCCGGGACACGGCAGGAGGAGACCCAGTACTTC.

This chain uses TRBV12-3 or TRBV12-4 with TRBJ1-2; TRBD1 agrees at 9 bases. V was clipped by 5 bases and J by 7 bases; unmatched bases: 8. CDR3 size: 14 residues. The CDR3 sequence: CASSTTRQGGGYTF. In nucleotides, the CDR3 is TGTGCCAGCAGTACCACGCGACAGGGGGGTGGCTACACCTTC.

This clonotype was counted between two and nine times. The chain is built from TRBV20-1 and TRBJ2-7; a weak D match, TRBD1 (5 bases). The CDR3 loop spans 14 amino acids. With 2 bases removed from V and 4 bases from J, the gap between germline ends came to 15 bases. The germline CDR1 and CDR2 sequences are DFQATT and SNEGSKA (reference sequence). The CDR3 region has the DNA TGCAGTGCTAGAAACTTTTTTCGACAGTACGAGCAGTACTTC. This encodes CSARNFFRQYEQYF.

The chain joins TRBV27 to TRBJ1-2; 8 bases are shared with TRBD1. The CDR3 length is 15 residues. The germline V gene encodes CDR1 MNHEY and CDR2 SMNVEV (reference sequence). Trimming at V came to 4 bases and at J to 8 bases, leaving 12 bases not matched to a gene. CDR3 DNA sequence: TGTGCCAGCAGTTCCCCTCATGGACAGGGCTACGGCTACACCTTC. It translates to CASSSPHGQGYGYTF.

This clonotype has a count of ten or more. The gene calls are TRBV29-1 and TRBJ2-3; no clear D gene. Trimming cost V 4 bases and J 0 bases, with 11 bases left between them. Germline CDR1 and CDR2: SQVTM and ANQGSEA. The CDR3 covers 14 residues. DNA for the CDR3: TGCAGCGTTGCTTGGGCTTTCAGCACAGATACGCAGTATTTT. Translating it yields CSVAWAFSTDTQYF.

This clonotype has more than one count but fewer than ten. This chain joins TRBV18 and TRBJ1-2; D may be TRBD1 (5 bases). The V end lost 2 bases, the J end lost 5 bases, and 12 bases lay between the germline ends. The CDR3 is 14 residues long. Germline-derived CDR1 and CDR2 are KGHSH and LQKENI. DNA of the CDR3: TGTGCCAGCTCACCAACGCAGGGTGCTTATGGCTACACCTTC. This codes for CASSPTQGAYGYTF.

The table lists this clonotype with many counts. The CDR3 loop reads CASSIQGVGTEAFF. For the CDR3, the DNA is TGTGCCAGCAGCATACAGGGGGTTGGCACTGAAGCTTTCTTT. J is TRBJ1-1 and V is TRBV5-4, with 8 positions matching TRBD1. The CDR3 spans 14 residues. V gave up 4 bases and J gave up 4 bases; unmatched junction bases: 6. Germline values: CDR1 SGHNT, CDR2 YYREEE (reference sequence).

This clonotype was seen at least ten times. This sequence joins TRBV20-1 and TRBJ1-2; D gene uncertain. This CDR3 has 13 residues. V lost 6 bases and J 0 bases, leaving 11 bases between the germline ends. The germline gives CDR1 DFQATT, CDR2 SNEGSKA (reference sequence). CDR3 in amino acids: CSASHGTNYGYTF. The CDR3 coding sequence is TGCAGTGCGTCGCATGGAACTAACTATGGCTACACCTTC.

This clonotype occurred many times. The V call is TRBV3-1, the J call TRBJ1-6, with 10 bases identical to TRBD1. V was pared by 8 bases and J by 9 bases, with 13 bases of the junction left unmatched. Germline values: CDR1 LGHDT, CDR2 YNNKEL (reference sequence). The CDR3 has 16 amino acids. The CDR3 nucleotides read TGTGCCAGCGGACTGGGACAGGGGCTTGGCGGTTCACCCCTCCACTTT. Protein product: CASGLGQGLGGSPLHF.

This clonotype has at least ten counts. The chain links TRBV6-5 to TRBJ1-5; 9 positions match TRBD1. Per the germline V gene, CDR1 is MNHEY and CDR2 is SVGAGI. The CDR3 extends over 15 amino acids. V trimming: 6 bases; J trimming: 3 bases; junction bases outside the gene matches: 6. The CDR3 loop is CASSQDRGTNQPQHF. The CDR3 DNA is TGTGCCAGCAGCCAGGACAGGGGTACCAATCAGCCCCAGCATTTT.

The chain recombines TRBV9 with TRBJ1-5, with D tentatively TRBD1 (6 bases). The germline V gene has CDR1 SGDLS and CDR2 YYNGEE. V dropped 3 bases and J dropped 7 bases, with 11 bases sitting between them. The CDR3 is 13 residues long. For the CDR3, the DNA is TGTGCCAGCAGCGGGTCCAGGGGACAGCCCCAGCATTTT. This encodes CASSGSRGQPQHF.